This entry is about one T cell receptor (beta chain). The antigen is not known. Libraries were prepared by immunoSEQ multiplex PCR; TCRdb keeps only in-frame clonotypes and omits some of them. The data show 45,000 to 55,000 clones, roughly 70% seen once. Once cultured for under 11 days, the cells underwent separation to obtain CD4+ T cells. Two doses of BNT162b2 or mRNA-1273 vaccine were administered to participants. V was trimmed by 6 bases and J by 2 bases, leaving 11 bases between them. The CDR3 is made up of 14 amino acids. CDR1 is SGHTA and CDR2 is FQGNSA in the germline V gene. These data are taken from a study of vaccination effects on CD4 cells after COVID-19.

The rearrangement links TRBV7-2 to TRBJ1-5; D is uncertain. This clonotype was sampled from a human donor who received a COVID-19 vaccine. Sequencing was performed on CD4+ T cells from PBMCs cultured without peptide, taken after COVID-19 vaccination. This CDR3 is CASSVRDGNQPQHF. CDR3 coding DNA: TGTGCCAGCAGTGTCCGGGATGGCAATCAGCCCCAGCATTTT. The full variable domain, its missing parts supplied by reference TRBV7-2 and TRBJ1-5, is GAGVSQSPSNKVTEKGKDVELRCDPISGHTALYWYRQSLGQGLEFLIYFQGNSAPDKSGLPSDRFSAERTGGSVSTLTIQRTQQEDSAVYLCASSVRDGNQPQHFGDGTRLSIL.